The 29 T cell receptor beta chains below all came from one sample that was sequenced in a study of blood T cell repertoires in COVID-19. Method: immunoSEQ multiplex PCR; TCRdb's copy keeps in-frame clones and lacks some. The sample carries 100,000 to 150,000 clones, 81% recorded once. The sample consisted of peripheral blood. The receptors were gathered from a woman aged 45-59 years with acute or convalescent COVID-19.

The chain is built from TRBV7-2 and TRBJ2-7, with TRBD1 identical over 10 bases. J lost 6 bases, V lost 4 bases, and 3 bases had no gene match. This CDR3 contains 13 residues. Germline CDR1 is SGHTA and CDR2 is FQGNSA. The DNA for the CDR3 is TGTGCCAGCAGCTCGGACAGGGGGGGCGAGCAGTACTTC. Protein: CASSSDRGGEQYF.

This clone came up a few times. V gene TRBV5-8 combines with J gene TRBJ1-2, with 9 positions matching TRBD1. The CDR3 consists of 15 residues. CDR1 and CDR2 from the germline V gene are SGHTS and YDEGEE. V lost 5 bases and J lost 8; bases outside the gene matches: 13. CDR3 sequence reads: CASRIPGQGRYGYTF. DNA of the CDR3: TGTGCCAGCAGGATCCCGGGACAGGGAAGGTACGGCTACACCTTC. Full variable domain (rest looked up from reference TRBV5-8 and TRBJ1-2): EAGVTQSPTHLIKTRGQQATLRCSPISGHTSVYWYQQALGLGLQFLLWYDEGEERNRGNFPPRFSGRQFPNYSSELNVNALELEDSALYLCASRIPGQGRYGYTFGSGTRLTVV.

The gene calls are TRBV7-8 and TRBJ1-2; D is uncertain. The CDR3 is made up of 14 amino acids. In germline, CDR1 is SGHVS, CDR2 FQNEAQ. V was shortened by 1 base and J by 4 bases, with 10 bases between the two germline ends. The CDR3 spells CASSLDPGGYGYTF. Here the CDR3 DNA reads TGTGCCAGCAGCTTAGATCCGGGAGGCTATGGCTACACCTTC.

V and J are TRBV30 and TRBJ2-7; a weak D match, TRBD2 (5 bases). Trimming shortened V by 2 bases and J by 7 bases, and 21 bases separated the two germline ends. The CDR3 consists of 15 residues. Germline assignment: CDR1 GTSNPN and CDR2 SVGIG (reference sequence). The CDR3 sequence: CAWSKAERTMQEQYF. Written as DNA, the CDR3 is TGTGCCTGGAGTAAGGCAGAGCGGACGATGCAAGAGCAGTACTTC.

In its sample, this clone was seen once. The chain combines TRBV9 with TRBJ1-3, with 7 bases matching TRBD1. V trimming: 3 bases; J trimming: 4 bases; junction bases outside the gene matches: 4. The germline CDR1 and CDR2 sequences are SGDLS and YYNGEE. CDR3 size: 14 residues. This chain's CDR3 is CASSASGQGNTIYF. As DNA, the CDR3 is TGTGCCAGCAGCGCCTCGGGACAGGGAAACACCATATATTTT.

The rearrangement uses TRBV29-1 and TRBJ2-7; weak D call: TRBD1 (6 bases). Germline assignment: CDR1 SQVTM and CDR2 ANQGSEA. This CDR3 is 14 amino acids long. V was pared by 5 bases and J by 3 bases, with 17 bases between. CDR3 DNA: TGCAGCGTTAAGGCACAGGGTTTAAGCTACGAGCAGTACTTC. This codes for CSVKAQGLSYEQYF.

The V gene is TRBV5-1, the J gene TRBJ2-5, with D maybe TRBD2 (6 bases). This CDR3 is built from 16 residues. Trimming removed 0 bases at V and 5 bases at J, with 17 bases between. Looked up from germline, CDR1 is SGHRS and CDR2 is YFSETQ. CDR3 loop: CASSLDVLGGVETQYF. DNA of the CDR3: TGCGCCAGCAGCTTGGATGTACTAGGCGGGGTGGAGACCCAGTACTTC.

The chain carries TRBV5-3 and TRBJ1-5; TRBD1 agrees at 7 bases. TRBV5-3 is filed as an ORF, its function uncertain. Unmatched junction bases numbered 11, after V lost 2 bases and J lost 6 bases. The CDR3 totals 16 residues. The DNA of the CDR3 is TGTGCCAGAAGCTTAAGGGACCCACAGGGGTGTCAGCCCCAGCATTTT. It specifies CARSLRDPQGCQPQHF.

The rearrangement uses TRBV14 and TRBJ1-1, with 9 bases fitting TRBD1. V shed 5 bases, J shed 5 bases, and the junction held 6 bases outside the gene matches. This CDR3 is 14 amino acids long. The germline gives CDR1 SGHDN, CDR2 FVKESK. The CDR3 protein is CASSDTGGGTEAFF. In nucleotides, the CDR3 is TGTGCCAGCAGCGATACAGGGGGCGGTACTGAAGCTTTCTTT.

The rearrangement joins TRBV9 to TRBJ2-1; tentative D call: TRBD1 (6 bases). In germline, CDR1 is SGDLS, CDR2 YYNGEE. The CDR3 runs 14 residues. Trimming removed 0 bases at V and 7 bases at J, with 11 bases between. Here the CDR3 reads CASSVGIGGNEQFF. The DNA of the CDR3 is TGTGCCAGCAGCGTAGGGATAGGGGGAAATGAGCAGTTCTTC. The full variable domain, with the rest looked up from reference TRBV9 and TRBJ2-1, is DSGVTQTPKHLITATGQRVTLRCSPRSGDLSVYWYQQSLDQGLQFLIQYYNGEERAKGNILERFSAQQFPDLHSELNLSSLELGDSALYFCASSVGIGGNEQFFGPGTRLTVL.

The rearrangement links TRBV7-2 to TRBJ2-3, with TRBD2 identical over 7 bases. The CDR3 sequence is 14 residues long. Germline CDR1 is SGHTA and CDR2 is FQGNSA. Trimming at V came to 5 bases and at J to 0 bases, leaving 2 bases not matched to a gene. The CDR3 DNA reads TGTGCCAGCAGCCGGGGACTAAGCACAGATACGCAGTATTTT. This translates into CASSRGLSTDTQYF.

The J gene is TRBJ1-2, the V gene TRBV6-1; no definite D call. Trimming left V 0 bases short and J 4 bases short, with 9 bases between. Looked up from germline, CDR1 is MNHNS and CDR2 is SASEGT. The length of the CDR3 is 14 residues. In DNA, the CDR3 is TGTGCCAGCAGTGAAGCAACAGCCGTCTATGGCTACACCTTC. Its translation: CASSEATAVYGYTF.

CDR3 DNA sequence: TGTGCCAGCAATCGGGGGGCAGGAGATACGCAGTATTTT. Its protein is CASNRGAGDTQYF. This chain links TRBV2 with TRBJ2-3, with D perhaps TRBD2 (7 bases). Germline values: CDR1 SNHLY, CDR2 FYNNEI. V was cut by 7 bases and J by 5 bases, with 13 bases left in between. The CDR3 runs to 13 residues.

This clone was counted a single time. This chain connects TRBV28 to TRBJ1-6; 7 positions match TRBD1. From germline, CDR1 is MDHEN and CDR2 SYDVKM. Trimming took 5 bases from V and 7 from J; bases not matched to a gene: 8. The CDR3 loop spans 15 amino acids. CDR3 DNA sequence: TGTGCCAGCAGTCTCTGGGACAGTTCCAATTCACCCCTCCACTTT. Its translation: CASSLWDSSNSPLHF. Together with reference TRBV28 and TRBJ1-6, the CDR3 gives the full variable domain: DVKVTQSSRYLVKRTGEKVFLECVQDMDHENMFWYRQDPGLGLRLIYFSYDVKMKEKGDIPEGYSVSREKKERFSLILESASTNQTSMYLCASSLWDSSNSPLHFGNGTRLTVT.

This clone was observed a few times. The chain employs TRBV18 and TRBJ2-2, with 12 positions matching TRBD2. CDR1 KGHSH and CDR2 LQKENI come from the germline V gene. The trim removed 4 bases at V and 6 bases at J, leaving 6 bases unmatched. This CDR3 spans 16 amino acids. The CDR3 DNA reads TGTGCCAGCTCACGACTAGCGGGAGTCGGCGCCGGGGAGCTGTTTTTT. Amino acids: CASSRLAGVGAGELFF. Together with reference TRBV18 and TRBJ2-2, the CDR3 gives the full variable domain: NAGVMQNPRHLVRRRGQEARLRCSPMKGHSHVYWYRQLPEEGLKFMVYLQKENIIDESGMPKERFSAEFPKEGPSILRIQQVVRGDSAAYFCASSRLAGVGAGELFFGEGSRLTVL.

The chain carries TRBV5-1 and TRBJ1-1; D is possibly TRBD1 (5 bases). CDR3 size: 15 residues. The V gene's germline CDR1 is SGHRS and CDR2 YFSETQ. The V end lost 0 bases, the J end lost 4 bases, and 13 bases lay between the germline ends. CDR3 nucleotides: TGCGCCAGCAGCTTGGCCTTTATGGGGGGCACTGAAGCTTTCTTT. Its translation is CASSLAFMGGTEAFF.

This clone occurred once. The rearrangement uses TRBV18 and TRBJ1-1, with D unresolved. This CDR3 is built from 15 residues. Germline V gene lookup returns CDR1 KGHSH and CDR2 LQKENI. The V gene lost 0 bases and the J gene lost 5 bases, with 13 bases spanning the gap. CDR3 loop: CASSPPEGGRTEAFF. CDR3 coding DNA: TGTGCCAGCTCACCACCGGAGGGAGGGAGGACTGAAGCTTTCTTT.

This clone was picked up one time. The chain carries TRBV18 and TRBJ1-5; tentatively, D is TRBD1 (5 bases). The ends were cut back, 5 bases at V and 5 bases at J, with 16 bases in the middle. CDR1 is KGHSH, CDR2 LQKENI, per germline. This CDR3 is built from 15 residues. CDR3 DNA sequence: TGTGCCAGCTCATCCGGGGGGATCGGGGATCAGCCCCAGCATTTT. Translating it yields CASSSGGIGDQPQHF. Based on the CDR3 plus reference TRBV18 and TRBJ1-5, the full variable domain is NAGVMQNPRHLVRRRGQEARLRCSPMKGHSHVYWYRQLPEEGLKFMVYLQKENIIDESGMPKERFSAEFPKEGPSILRIQQVVRGDSAAYFCASSSGGIGDQPQHFGDGTRLSIL.

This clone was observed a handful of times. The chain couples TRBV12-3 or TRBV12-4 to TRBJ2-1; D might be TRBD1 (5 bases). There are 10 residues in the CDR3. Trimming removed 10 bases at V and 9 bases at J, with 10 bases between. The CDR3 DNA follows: TGTGCCACCGGCCAGGGTGAGCAGTTCTTC. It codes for CATGQGEQFF.

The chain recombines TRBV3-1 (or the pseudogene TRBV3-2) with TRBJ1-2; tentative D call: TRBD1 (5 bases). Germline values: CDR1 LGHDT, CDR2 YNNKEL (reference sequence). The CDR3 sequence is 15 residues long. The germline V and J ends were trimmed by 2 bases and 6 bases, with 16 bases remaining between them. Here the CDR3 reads CASSQRPQGEDGYTF. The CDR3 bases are TGTGCCAGCAGCCAAAGACCCCAAGGGGAAGATGGCTACACCTTC.

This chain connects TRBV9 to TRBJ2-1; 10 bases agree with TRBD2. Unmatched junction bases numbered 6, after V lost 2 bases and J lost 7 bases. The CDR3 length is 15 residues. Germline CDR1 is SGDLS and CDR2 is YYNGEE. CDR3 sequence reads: CASSVLDSGGNEQFF. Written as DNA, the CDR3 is TGTGCCAGCAGCGTCCTGGATAGCGGGGGGAATGAGCAGTTCTTC.

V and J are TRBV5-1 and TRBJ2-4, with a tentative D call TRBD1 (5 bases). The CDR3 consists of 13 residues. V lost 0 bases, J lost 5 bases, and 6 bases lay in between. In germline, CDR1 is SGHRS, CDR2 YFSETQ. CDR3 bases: TGCGCCAGCAGCTTGGACAGGCAAAACATTCAGTACTTC. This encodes CASSLDRQNIQYF.

CDR3 bases: TGTGCCAGCAGCGTAGGCCTAGCGGAAACTGGCACAGATACGCAGTATTTT. Its protein product is CASSVGLAETGTDTQYF. The chain couples TRBV9 to TRBJ2-3; 7 nucleotides agree with TRBD2. Germline values: CDR1 SGDLS, CDR2 YYNGEE. The CDR3 spans 17 residues. Trimming took 0 bases from V and 1 from J; bases not matched to a gene: 8.

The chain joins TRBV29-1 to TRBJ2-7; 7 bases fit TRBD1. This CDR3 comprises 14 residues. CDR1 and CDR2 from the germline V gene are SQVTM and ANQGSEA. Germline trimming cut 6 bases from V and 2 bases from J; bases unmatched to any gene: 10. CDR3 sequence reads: CSVVDRVLTYEQYF. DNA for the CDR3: TGCAGCGTCGTCGACAGGGTTTTAACCTACGAGCAGTACTTC.

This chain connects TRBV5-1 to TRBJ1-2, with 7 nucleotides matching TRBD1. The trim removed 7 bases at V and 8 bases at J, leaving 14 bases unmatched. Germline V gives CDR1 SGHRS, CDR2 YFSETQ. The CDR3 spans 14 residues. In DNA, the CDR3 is TGCGCCAGCGCGAGGCCCGGGACAGATGGGGGCTACACCTTC. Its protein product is CASARPGTDGGYTF. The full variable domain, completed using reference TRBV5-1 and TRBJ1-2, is KAGVTQTPRYLIKTRGQQVTLSCSPISGHRSVSWYQQTPGQGLQFLFEYFSETQRNKGNFPGRFSGRQFSNSRSEMNVSTLELGDSALYLCASARPGTDGGYTFGSGTRLTVV.

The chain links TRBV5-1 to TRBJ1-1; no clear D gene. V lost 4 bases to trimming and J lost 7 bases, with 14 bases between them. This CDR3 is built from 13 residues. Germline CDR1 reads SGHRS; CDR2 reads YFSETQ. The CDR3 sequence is CASSVILGGEAFF. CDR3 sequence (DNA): TGCGCCAGCAGCGTTATCCTCGGTGGTGAAGCTTTCTTT. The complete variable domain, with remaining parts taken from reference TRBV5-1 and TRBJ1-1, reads KAGVTQTPRYLIKTRGQQVTLSCSPISGHRSVSWYQQTPGQGLQFLFEYFSETQRNKGNFPGRFSGRQFSNSRSEMNVSTLELGDSALYLCASSVILGGEAFFGQGTRLTVV.

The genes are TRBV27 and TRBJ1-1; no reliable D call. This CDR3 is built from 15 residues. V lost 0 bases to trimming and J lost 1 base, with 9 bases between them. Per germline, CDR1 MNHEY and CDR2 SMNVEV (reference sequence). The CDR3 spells CASSLSPVWNTEAFF. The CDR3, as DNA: TGTGCCAGCAGTTTATCCCCGGTATGGAACACTGAAGCTTTCTTT.

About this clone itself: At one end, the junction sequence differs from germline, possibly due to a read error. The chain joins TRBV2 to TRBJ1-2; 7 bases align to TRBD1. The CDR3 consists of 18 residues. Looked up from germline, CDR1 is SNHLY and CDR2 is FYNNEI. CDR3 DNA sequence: TGTGCCAGCAGCGAAGATGCCCTCCCGACAGGGCCATACGGTGGCTACACCTTC. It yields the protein CASSEDALPTGPYGGYTF. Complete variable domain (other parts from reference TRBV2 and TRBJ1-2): EPEVTQTPSHQVTQMGQEVILRCVPISNHLYFYWYRQILGQKVEFLVSFYNNEISEKSEIFDDQFSVERPDGSNFTLKIRSTKLEDSAMYFCASSEDALPTGPYGGYTFGSGTRLTVV.

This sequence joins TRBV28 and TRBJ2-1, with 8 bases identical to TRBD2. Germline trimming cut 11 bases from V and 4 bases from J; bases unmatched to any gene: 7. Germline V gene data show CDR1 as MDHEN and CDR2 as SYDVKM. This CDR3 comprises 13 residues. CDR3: CASCSGAYNEQFF. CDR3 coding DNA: TGTGCCTCTTGTAGCGGGGCATACAATGAGCAGTTCTTC.